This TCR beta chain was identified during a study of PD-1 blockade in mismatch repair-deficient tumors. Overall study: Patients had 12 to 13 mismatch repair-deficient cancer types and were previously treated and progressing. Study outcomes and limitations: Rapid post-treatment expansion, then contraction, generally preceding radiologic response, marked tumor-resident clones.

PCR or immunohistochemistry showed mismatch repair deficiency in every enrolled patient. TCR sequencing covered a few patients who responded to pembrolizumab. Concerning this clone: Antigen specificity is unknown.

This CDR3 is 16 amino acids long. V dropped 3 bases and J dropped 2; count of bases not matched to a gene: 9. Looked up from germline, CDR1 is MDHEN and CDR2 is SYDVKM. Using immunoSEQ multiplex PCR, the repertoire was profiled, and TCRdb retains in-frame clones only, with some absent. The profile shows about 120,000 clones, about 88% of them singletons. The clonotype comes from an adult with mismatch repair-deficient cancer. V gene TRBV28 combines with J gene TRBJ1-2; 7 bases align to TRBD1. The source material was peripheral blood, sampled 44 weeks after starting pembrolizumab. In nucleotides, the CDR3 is TGTGCCAGCAGTTTTATAGGGCGGGGACAGAACTATGGCTACACCTTC. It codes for CASSFIGRGQNYGYTF.